One and the same sample provided the 28 T cell receptor beta chains below, sequenced in a study of CD8+ T cells in alopecia areata. After isolation, RNA underwent reverse transcription to generate cDNA as the sequencing template. Assay: immunoSEQ multiplex PCR; the TCRdb copy retains only in-frame clones and omits some. The sample offers approximately 110,000 clones and no singletons, the top ten holding 20%. Sequenced: lesional skin. The receptors originated from a C3H/HeJ mouse with alopecia areata. This line is of MHC haplotype H2-k.

This clone occurred a few times. At residue 12, TCRdb's protein is not the same as the translated DNA, so the protein here was read from the DNA. Gene names follow the mouse nomenclature. The read ends 3 residues early relative to the CDR3; the germline J gene fills the gap. The rearrangement links TRBV13-3 to TRBJ1-3; D is perhaps TRBD1 (6 bases). The CDR3 runs to 15 residues. The V gene's germline CDR1 is NNHDY and CDR2 SYVADS. Trimming cost V 5 bases and J 0 bases, with 12 bases left between them. CDR3 region: CASSPGQLSGNTLYF. The CDR3 DNA, read in part, is TGTGCCAGCAGCCCCGGACAGCTTTCTGGAAATACG.

This clone was counted between two and nine times. Gene names and germline refer to mouse. The sequence runs out 4 residues before the end of the CDR3; the remainder is reconstructed from the germline J gene. The V gene is TRBV13-3, the J gene TRBJ2-3; 9 bases line up with TRBD1. V lost 0 bases to trimming and J lost 1 base; unmatched junction nucleotides: 6. CDR3 length: 17 amino acids. The germline V gene has CDR1 NNHDY and CDR2 SYVADS. The covered CDR3 bases are TGTGCCAGCAGTGATGCGTGGACAGGGGAGCGTGCAGAA. This codes for CASSDAWTGERAE. The complete CDR3 protein is CASSDAWTGERAETLYF.

On this clone: The genes are named according to mouse. Sequencing ends 4 residues short of the CDR3 end; the germline J gene provides the rest. V and J are TRBV1 and TRBJ2-3, with D tentatively TRBD1 (6 bases). The V end was cut by 4 bases, the J end by 4 bases, with 9 bases between. From germline, CDR1 is NSQYPW and CDR2 LRSPGD (reference sequence). CDR3 length: 13 amino acids. This chain's CDR3 is CTCSDDRTETLYF. The covered CDR3 bases are TGCACCTGCAGTGACGACAGGACAGAA.

This clone was detected a few times. The germline and genes are mouse ones. The read ends 4 residues before the CDR3 terminus; that terminus is restored from the germline J gene. This chain joins TRBV13-3 and TRBJ1-1; no firm D call. Germline CDR1 is NNHDY and CDR2 is SYVADS. CDR3 size: 12 residues. The V end lost 3 bases, the J end lost 1 base, and 4 bases lay between the germline ends. CDR3: CASSALNTEVFF. The CDR3 DNA, read in part, is TGTGCCAGCAGTGCCCTGAACACA.

With regard to this clone: Genes here carry mouse names. The read comes to an end 4 residues before the CDR3 does, leaving the germline J gene to fill in the end. The V call is TRBV19, the J call TRBJ2-1; TRBD1 matches 9 bases. V dropped 4 bases and J dropped 6; count of bases not matched to a gene: 8. The CDR3 length is 15 residues. Germline V lookup: CDR1 FNHDT, CDR2 SITEND (reference sequence). The CDR3 bases that were read are TGTGCCAGCAGTTACCGGGACAGGGTCTCTGCT. Protein: CASSYRDRVSA. The CDR3 reads in full as CASSYRDRVSAEQFF.

A remark on this clone: All gene names here are mouse names. Read sequence stops 4 residues before the CDR3 end, and the germline J gene provides the missing end. This chain uses TRBV13-1 with TRBJ2-3; 7 nucleotides agree with TRBD1. After removal of 2 bases from V and 1 base from J, the junction contained 4 bases not matched to a gene. Germline CDR1 NSHNY, CDR2 SYGAGN. There are 15 residues in the CDR3. The CDR3 bases that were read are TGTGCCAGCAGTGACGACAGGGAAGGTGCAGAA. Its translation: CASSDDREGAE. The entire CDR3 protein is CASSDDREGAETLYF.

As regards this clone: Genes and germline are mouse. The DNA ends 4 residues before the CDR3 does, and the rest of the CDR3 is filled in from the germline J gene. This chain uses TRBV19 with TRBJ2-1; TRBD2 agrees at 8 bases. The CDR3 is 16 residues long. V lost 2 bases and J lost 4; bases outside the gene matches: 8. From germline, CDR1 is FNHDT and CDR2 SITEND (reference sequence). Incomplete CDR3 DNA: TGTGCCAGCAGTATCTGGGGGGAGGATCTATATGCT. Amino acid sequence: CASSIWGEDLYA. The CDR3 reads in full as CASSIWGEDLYAEQFF.

Details on this clone: Gene names and germline refer to mouse. Sequencing ends 4 residues short of the CDR3 end; the germline J gene provides the rest. The chain joins TRBV13-3 to TRBJ2-3; weak D call: TRBD1 (6 bases). Between the trimmed V and J ends, which lost 3 bases and 1 base, there was a span of 12 bases. The CDR3 consists of 15 residues. CDR1 is NNHDY, CDR2 SYVADS, per germline. The CDR3 loop reads CASSGSGVGAETLYF. The sequenced CDR3 bases are TGTGCCAGCAGTGGATCAGGGGTTGGTGCAGAA.

Details on this clone: All gene names here are mouse names. Read coverage stops 4 residues before the CDR3 terminus; the germline J gene supplies the remainder. V and J are TRBV13-3 and TRBJ2-7, with D maybe TRBD1 (5 bases). V gave up 2 bases and J gave up 2 bases, with 11 bases separating them. Germline values: CDR1 NNHDY, CDR2 SYVADS. This CDR3 has 14 residues. The covered CDR3 bases are TGTGCCAGCAGTGAAGCGGACAAAACCTAT. Translated: CASSEADKTY. The complete CDR3 protein is CASSEADKTYEQYF.

This clone appeared a few times. Mouse gene names apply. Read sequence stops 4 residues before the CDR3 end, and the germline J gene provides the missing end. V is TRBV29 and J is TRBJ2-1; the match to TRBD1 covers 9 bases. The CDR3 is made up of 14 amino acids. V dropped 5 bases and J dropped 4; count of bases not matched to a gene: 3. The V gene's germline CDR1 is MSHET and CDR2 SYDVDS. The CDR3 protein is CASSPGTGYAEQFF. The DNA read from the CDR3 is TGTGCTAGCAGTCCCGGGACAGGGTATGCT.

For this clone: Mouse germline and gene names are used. The covered CDR3 bases are TGTGCCAGCAGTATAGCCGGACAAGCAAACTCC. Protein sequence: CASSIAGQANS. The whole CDR3 reads CASSIAGQANSDYTF. The rearrangement uses TRBV19 and TRBJ1-2; a possible D gene is TRBD1 (5 bases). Sequencing ends 4 residues short of the CDR3 end; the germline J gene provides the rest. Germline CDR1 reads FNHDT; CDR2 reads SITEND (reference sequence). Deletions cut 0 bases from V and 0 bases from J, with 9 bases between. CDR3 size: 15 residues.

This clone was picked up a small number of times. Germline and genes here are mouse. The read ends 4 residues shy of where the CDR3 ends; the end is completed using the germline J gene. This chain connects TRBV13-2 to TRBJ2-7; TRBD2 agrees at 11 bases. This CDR3 is built from 16 residues. Germline values: CDR1 NNHNN, CDR2 SYGAGS (reference sequence). The sequenced part of the CDR3 DNA is TGTGCCAGCGGCCTCATAGGAGGGACTGGGGGATAT. This codes for CASGLIGGTGGY. The whole CDR3 sequence is CASGLIGGTGGYEQYF.

This clone was counted only a few times. Gene names denote mouse genes. Here the CDR3 reads CASSDAGGGSYAEQFF. CDR3 DNA, as far as it was read: TGTGCCAGCAGTGATGCAGGGGGCGGGAGTTATGCT. The rearrangement uses TRBV13-1 and TRBJ2-1, with TRBD1 identical over 8 bases. Read sequence stops 4 residues before the CDR3 end, and the germline J gene provides the missing end. Looked up from germline, CDR1 is NSHNY and CDR2 is SYGAGN. After removal of 0 bases from V and 4 bases from J, the junction contained 6 bases not matched to a gene. The CDR3 extends over 16 amino acids.

In regard to this clone: Gene labels here are mouse ones. The DNA ends 4 residues before the CDR3 does, and the rest of the CDR3 is filled in from the germline J gene. The chain is built from TRBV13-3 and TRBJ2-3, with TRBD2 matching over 8 bases. CDR3 length: 16 residues. CDR1 and CDR2 from the germline V gene are NNHDY and SYVADS. V trimming: 1 base; J trimming: 0 bases; junction bases outside the gene matches: 4. The CDR3 bases that were read are TGTGCCAGCAGTGATTTCCTGGGGGGAAGTGCAGAA. Its translation is CASSDFLGGSAE. The full CDR3 sequence reads CASSDFLGGSAETLYF.

On this clone: Any gene name here is a mouse gene name. Incomplete CDR3 DNA: TGCACCTGCAGTGCGCCTCCGGGACAGGGCACCAACGAA. As protein: CTCSAPPGQGTNE. The full-length CDR3 reads as CTCSAPPGQGTNERLFF. The V gene is TRBV1, the J gene TRBJ1-4; 9 bases line up with TRBD1. The read finishes 4 residues shy of the CDR3 end, and the germline J gene is used to complete it. The CDR3 is 17 residues long. Germline-derived CDR1 and CDR2 are NSQYPW and LRSPGD (reference sequence). Trimming took 3 bases from V and 3 from J; bases not matched to a gene: 8.

This clone was picked up a small number of times. Germline and genes here are mouse. The read terminates 4 residues before the CDR3 end, so the remaining end is supplied by the germline J gene. V gene TRBV31 combines with J gene TRBJ2-7; a weak D match, TRBD2 (7 bases). The CDR3 runs 15 residues. Trimming stripped 1 base from V and 0 bases from J, with 13 bases between. Germline values: CDR1 GKSSPN, CDR2 SITVG. The CDR3 sequence is CAWSHGGPSSYEQYF. CDR3 DNA, as far as it was read: TGTGCCTGGAGTCATGGGGGGCCGAGCTCCTAT.

Remarks on this clone: The germline and genes are mouse ones. The read terminates 4 residues ahead of where the CDR3 ends, so the germline J gene completes it. The rearrangement joins TRBV1 to TRBJ2-5, with 7 bases aligning to TRBD1. Per germline, CDR1 NSQYPW and CDR2 LRSPGD (reference sequence). The V and J ends lost 4 bases and 2 bases, in that order; junction bases with no gene match: 3. This CDR3 region has 14 residues. CDR3 region: CTCSDRGSQDTQYF. CDR3 bases read: TGCACCTGCAGTGACAGGGGAAGCCAAGAC.

As for this clone: The genes are named according to mouse. CDR3 residues: CASSPQGDSDYTF. CDR3 DNA, as far as it was read: TGTGCCAGCAGTCCCCAGGGAGACTCC. The chain uses TRBV13-3 and TRBJ1-2; D perhaps matches TRBD1 (5 bases). The read finishes 4 residues shy of the CDR3 end, and the germline J gene is used to complete it. V gave up 4 bases and J gave up 3 bases, with 10 bases separating them. CDR3 size: 13 residues. Germline CDR1 NNHDY, CDR2 SYVADS.

Of note for this clone: Gene names denote mouse genes. The covered CDR3 bases are TGCACCTGCAGTGCAGAGAACAGGGGGCAGGAC. Translation: CTCSAENRGQD. The full CDR3 is CTCSAENRGQDTQYF. The V and J genes are TRBV1 and TRBJ2-5; 9 nucleotides line up with TRBD1. The CDR3 goes on 4 residues after the read ends, and that part is filled in from the germline J gene. The germline gives CDR1 NSQYPW, CDR2 LRSPGD (reference sequence). This CDR3 is built from 15 residues.

Note on this clone: Translating the DNA gives a protein that differs from the TCRdb entry at residue 11; the protein shown here is that DNA translation. The gene symbols are mouse symbols. Sequencing ends 3 residues short of the CDR3 end; the germline J gene provides the rest. The chain has TRBV17 and TRBJ1-6, with D possibly matching TRBD1 (5 bases). TRBJ1-6 is noted as an ORF with a role that remains uncertain. Per the germline V gene, CDR1 is MNHDT and CDR2 is YYDKIL. Trimming took 3 bases from V and 7 from J, leaving 10 bases between them. This CDR3 comprises 14 residues. The CDR3 loop reads CASSSREGNSPLYF. The part of the CDR3 DNA that was read is TGTGCTAGCAGTAGCAGGGAAGGGAATTCGCCC.

A few counts support this clone. Gene names are mouse gene names. Read coverage stops 4 residues before the CDR3 terminus; the germline J gene supplies the remainder. The rearrangement uses TRBV13-3 and TRBJ1-4; D remains ambiguous. Germline-derived CDR1 and CDR2 are NNHDY and SYVADS. V was clipped by 0 bases and J by 3 bases, with 9 bases between them. This CDR3 spans 15 amino acids. The CDR3 here is CASSDGYKTNERLFF. The sequenced CDR3 bases are TGTGCCAGCAGTGATGGATACAAAACCAACGAA.

Comment on this clone: Mouse gene names and germline throughout. The read ends 4 residues before the CDR3 terminus; that terminus is restored from the germline J gene. This chain joins TRBV13-3 and TRBJ2-3; a weak D match, TRBD1 (6 bases). V gave up 6 bases and J gave up 3 bases, with 14 bases separating them. Looked up from germline, CDR1 is NNHDY and CDR2 is SYVADS. The CDR3 loop spans 14 amino acids. The DNA read from the CDR3 is TGTGCCAGCACCCTCAGGGGAGAGGCAGAA. Its translation: CASTLRGEAE. The complete CDR3 reads CASTLRGEAETLYF.

Notes on this clone: Any gene name here is a mouse gene name. The read is 4 residues too short to cover the CDR3 end, so that end is filled in from the germline J gene. The V and J genes are TRBV13-1 and TRBJ1-1, with D perhaps matching TRBD1 (5 bases). Trimming pared 0 bases from V and 4 bases from J, leaving 13 bases between. The CDR3 loop spans 15 amino acids. Germline V lookup: CDR1 NSHNY, CDR2 SYGAGN. CDR3 DNA, as far as it was read: TGTGCCAGCAGTGATGCGCAGGGAAGGGGCACA. This translates into CASSDAQGRGT. From start to end, the CDR3 is CASSDAQGRGTEVFF.

In this sample, this clone turned up a few times. Genes and germline are mouse. The sequenced fragment ends 4 residues before the CDR3 boundary, so the rest is inferred from the germline J gene. V usage is TRBV13-2 and J usage is TRBJ2-4, with 10 bases aligning to TRBD2. CDR1 is NNHNN and CDR2 is SYGAGS in the germline V gene (reference sequence). The CDR3 spans 18 residues. V was clipped by 0 bases and J by 0 bases; unmatched bases: 7. The CDR3 spells CASGDAPWGGASQNTLYF. The sequenced CDR3 bases are TGTGCCAGCGGTGATGCGCCCTGGGGGGGCGCGAGTCAAAAC.

Only a few counts were recorded for this clone. Each gene name is a mouse one. Here the CDR3 reads CASGTGGGERLFF. The sequenced part of the CDR3 DNA is TGTGCCAGCGGAACAGGGGGAGGCGAA. This chain joins TRBV13-3 and TRBJ1-4; 8 bases are shared with TRBD1. The read terminates 4 residues before the CDR3 end, so the remaining end is supplied by the germline J gene. In germline, CDR1 is NNHDY, CDR2 SYVADS. The CDR3 is made up of 13 amino acids.

On this clone: Gene names are mouse gene names. From the germline J gene comes the end of the CDR3, since the read stops 4 residues before it. Within the sample, other DNA sequences also encode this same CDR3. The chain combines TRBV19 with TRBJ2-1; 8 bases align to TRBD1. This CDR3 is built from 13 residues. Germline V gives CDR1 FNHDT, CDR2 SITEND (reference sequence). J gave up 6 bases and V 4 bases, and 3 bases lay outside the gene matches. CDR3 residues: CASSLQGGAEQFF. Partial CDR3 DNA: TGTGCCAGCAGTCTACAGGGGGGTGCT.

This clone appeared a few times. All gene names here are mouse names. The sequence runs out 4 residues before the end of the CDR3; the remainder is reconstructed from the germline J gene. The chain employs TRBV13-3 and TRBJ2-5, with 7 nucleotides matching TRBD2. V dropped 3 bases and J dropped 0; count of bases not matched to a gene: 1. Per germline, CDR1 NNHDY and CDR2 SYVADS. CDR3 length: 14 residues. This chain's CDR3 is CASSAGLNQDTQYF. The CDR3 DNA, read in part, is TGTGCCAGCAGTGCGGGACTGAACCAAGAC.

Note on this clone: The genes are named according to mouse. The read gets to within 4 residues of the CDR3 end, and the germline J gene fills in the rest. The V call is TRBV1, the J call TRBJ2-1, with TRBD1 matching 8 bases. Germline CDR1 is NSQYPW and CDR2 is LRSPGD (reference sequence). Trimming cost V 2 bases and J 3 bases; bases outside gene matches: 3. This CDR3 is 15 amino acids long. CDR3 sequence reads: CTCSALQGAYAEQFF. The sequenced part of the CDR3 DNA is TGCACCTGCAGTGCACTGCAGGGGGCCTATGCT.